Below, 20 T cell receptor beta chains from the same sample are listed, as sequenced in a study of long-term antiretroviral therapy in people with HIV. Survey level was the resolution at which the v3.0 immunoSEQ assay ran. Measured with immunoSEQ multiplex PCR; TCRdb has only the in-frame clones, and not every one. Among 9,500 to 15,000 clones, 82% were seen once, and the ten largest hold roughly 20%. The material sequenced was unsorted PBMCs, taken just over 8 years after starting antiretroviral therapy. These receptors all come from a middle-aged man with HIV.

The chain uses TRBV7-9 and TRBJ2-5; no clear D gene. Per the germline V gene, CDR1 is SEHNR and CDR2 is FQNEAQ (reference sequence). Trimming pared 1 base from V and 5 bases from J, leaving 8 bases between. CDR3 size: 13 residues. This CDR3 is CASSLEEAETQYF. The CDR3 DNA reads TGTGCCAGCAGCTTAGAAGAAGCGGAGACCCAGTACTTC.

The V and J genes are TRBV19 and TRBJ1-5; D is unclear. V was shortened by 10 bases and J by 9 bases, with 19 bases between the two germline ends. The CDR3 is 13 residues long. The germline V gene encodes CDR1 LNHDA and CDR2 SQIVND (reference sequence). This CDR3 reads CATSDGGFRPQHF. CDR3 sequence (DNA): TGTGCCACCTCGGACGGAGGGTTTCGGCCCCAGCATTTT.

The chain employs TRBV2 and TRBJ1-6; TRBD1 might be the D (5 bases). The germline CDR1 and CDR2 sequences are SNHLY and FYNNEI. Between the trimmed V and J ends, which lost 6 bases and 5 bases, there was a span of 14 bases. This CDR3 spans 15 amino acids. The CDR3 sequence is CASRIGTEDNSPLHF. The CDR3 DNA follows: TGTGCCAGCAGGATTGGGACGGAAGATAATTCACCCCTCCACTTT.

The chain has TRBV18 and TRBJ1-3; D call uncertain. Per germline, CDR1 KGHSH and CDR2 LQKENI. CDR3 length: 14 amino acids. The V and J ends lost 2 bases and 4 bases respectively, with 9 bases between them. The CDR3 sequence: CASSPGRRGNTIYF. In nucleotides, the CDR3 is TGTGCCAGCTCACCAGGGAGGAGAGGAAACACCATATATTTT.

The chain recombines TRBV2 with TRBJ1-1; 10 nucleotides agree with TRBD1. Per the germline V gene, CDR1 is SNHLY and CDR2 is FYNNEI. The CDR3 consists of 16 residues. V lost 6 bases and J lost 3; bases outside the gene matches: 10. Here the CDR3 reads CASRSTRDRGDTEAFF. CDR3 DNA: TGTGCCAGCAGATCAACCCGGGACAGGGGCGACACTGAAGCTTTCTTT.

The chain uses TRBV30 and TRBJ1-2, with D possibly being TRBD1 (5 bases). Trimming removed 2 bases from V and 8 bases from J, with 12 bases in between. Germline CDR1 and CDR2: GTSNPN and SVGIG (reference sequence). The CDR3 consists of 12 residues. The CDR3 sequence: CAWSSTRGGYTF. CDR3 nucleotides: TGTGCCTGGAGTTCTACACGGGGGGGCTACACCTTC.

The chain links TRBV7-9 to TRBJ1-3; D ambiguous. The CDR3 spans 14 residues. Germline V CDR1 and CDR2: SEHNR, FQNEAQ (reference sequence). V lost 3 bases, J lost 2 bases, and 8 bases lay in between. For the CDR3, the DNA is TGTGCCAGCAGCTTCGGGGTAACTGGAAACACCATATATTTT. Amino acid sequence: CASSFGVTGNTIYF.

The rearrangement links TRBV4-2 to TRBJ2-1, with D possibly being TRBD1 or TRBD2 (5 bases each). CDR1 is LGHNA and CDR2 is YNFKEQ in the germline V gene. V lost 3 bases and J 7 bases, leaving 16 bases between the germline ends. The CDR3 is 15 amino acids. The CDR3 spells CASSQGVDWSNEQFF. The CDR3 nucleotides read TGTGCCAGCAGCCAGGGGGTAGACTGGAGTAATGAGCAGTTCTTC.

The chain carries TRBV9 and TRBJ2-3; a possible D gene is TRBD1 (6 bases). V lost 2 bases and J 0 bases, leaving 10 bases between the germline ends. The V gene's germline CDR1 is SGDLS and CDR2 YYNGEE. This CDR3 is 15 amino acids long. The CDR3 here is CASSVGTQSTDTQYF. Written as DNA, the CDR3 is TGTGCCAGCAGCGTCGGGACACAGAGCACAGATACGCAGTATTTT.

This chain links TRBV19 with TRBJ2-5, with a tentative D call TRBD2 (6 bases). Trimming cost V 5 bases and J 5 bases, with 15 bases left between them. The germline V gene encodes CDR1 LNHDA and CDR2 SQIVND (reference sequence). There are 14 residues in the CDR3. DNA for the CDR3: TGTGCCAGTAGTGCCCGGGGGTTCCAGGAGACCCAGTACTTC. This codes for CASSARGFQETQYF.

The rearrangement joins TRBV4-1 to TRBJ1-1, with TRBD1 as a possible D gene (6 bases). The V end was cut by 4 bases, the J end by 12 bases, with 15 bases between. Germline CDR1 MGHRA, CDR2 YSYEKL. The CDR3 covers 12 residues. The chain's CDR3 is CASSLVAGETFF. In DNA, the CDR3 is TGCGCCAGCAGCCTCGTCGCAGGGGAAACTTTCTTT.

This clone was counted a single time. The chain couples TRBV7-9 to TRBJ1-1, with D possibly matching TRBD1 (5 bases). The germline V gene has CDR1 SEHNR and CDR2 FQNEAQ (reference sequence). Between the trimmed V and J ends, which lost 1 base and 0 bases, there was a span of 6 bases. This CDR3 has 14 amino acids. The CDR3 region has the DNA TGTGCCAGCAGCTTAGACAGGATGAACACTGAAGCTTTCTTT. Translated: CASSLDRMNTEAFF.

The chain carries TRBV27 and TRBJ2-2; 10 bases are a match to TRBD1. Germline CDR1 and CDR2: MNHEY and SMNVEV (reference sequence). This CDR3 spans 14 amino acids. V shed 5 bases, J shed 6 bases, and the junction held 3 bases outside the gene matches. The CDR3 is CASSKGTGAGELFF. The CDR3 DNA reads TGTGCCAGCAGTAAGGGGACAGGGGCCGGGGAGCTGTTTTTT.

The J gene is TRBJ2-3, the V gene TRBV6-1, with TRBD2 matching over 9 bases. The CDR3 consists of 17 residues. V lost 2 bases and J lost 2; bases outside the gene matches: 8. Germline V CDR1 and CDR2: MNHNS, SASEGT. The CDR3 DNA reads as TGTGCCAGCAGTGAAAACCCAGCGGGGGGCTTCACAGATACGCAGTATTTT. Amino acid sequence: CASSENPAGGFTDTQYF.

This clone ranks as medium-sized. This rearrangement joins TRBV5-1 to TRBJ2-1; D is perhaps TRBD1 or TRBD2 (6 bases each). This CDR3 spans 21 amino acids. The V and J ends lost 2 bases and 0 bases respectively, with 27 bases between them. Looked up from germline, CDR1 is SGHRS and CDR2 is YFSETQ. The CDR3 DNA reads as TGCGCCAGCAGCTTACGGACAGCCCTCGAAGGGACTCCAAGCTCCTACAATGAGCAGTTCTTC. This translates into CASSLRTALEGTPSSYNEQFF.

This chain joins TRBV7-9 and TRBJ2-7; D remains unclear. Deletions cut 5 bases from V and 2 bases from J, with 13 bases between. CDR1 is SEHNR, CDR2 FQNEAQ, per germline (reference sequence). This CDR3 spans 14 amino acids. The CDR3 nucleotides read TGTGCCAGCAGCCTCTCGACGGCCCCCTACGAGCAGTACTTC. As protein: CASSLSTAPYEQYF.

The gene calls are TRBV7-9 and TRBJ2-1, with TRBD2 as a possible D gene (5 bases). Germline values: CDR1 SEHNR, CDR2 FQNEAQ (reference sequence). This CDR3 contains 14 residues. The V and J ends lost 4 bases and 4 bases respectively, with 11 bases between them. The CDR3 DNA follows: TGTGCCAGCAGCTCACTCCGGGGTTACAATGAGCAGTTCTTC. Residues: CASSSLRGYNEQFF.

This chain connects TRBV4-1 to TRBJ2-5, with TRBD1 identical over 7 bases. This CDR3 is 15 amino acids long. Germline CDR1 reads MGHRA; CDR2 reads YSYEKL. Trimming took 2 bases from V and 1 from J; bases not matched to a gene: 4. CDR3 residues: CASSQRDRPQETQYF. CDR3 sequence (DNA): TGCGCCAGCAGCCAACGGGACAGACCCCAAGAGACCCAGTACTTC.

The chain carries TRBV30 and TRBJ1-3; no clear D gene. The CDR3 contains 14 residues. The V gene's germline CDR1 is GTSNPN and CDR2 SVGIG (reference sequence). Trimming took 5 bases from V and 4 from J, leaving 15 bases between them. The CDR3 is CAWWEGISGNTIYF. The CDR3, as DNA: TGTGCCTGGTGGGAAGGGATATCCGGAAACACCATATATTTT.

V is TRBV15 and J is TRBJ2-5; no reliable D call. The CDR3 spans 15 residues. The germline V gene encodes CDR1 LNHNV and CDR2 YYDKDF (reference sequence). V was shortened by 0 bases and J by 1 base, with 9 bases between the two germline ends. Written as DNA, the CDR3 is TGTGCCACCAGCAGAGAGGGGTCCCGCCAAGAGACCCAGTACTTC. This gives the protein CATSREGSRQETQYF.